This TCR beta chain originates from a study of technical replicates of blood from a few donors (dated by TCRdb to about 2017). Library construction relied on the immunoSEQ multiplex PCR assay. In TCRdb, the immuneACCESS table is reduced to in-frame sequences with V and J assigned. These tables do not hold every clone; where another copy was compared, an unresolved V gene accounts for under half, and the others remain unexplained. For this sample the table gives approximately 70,000 clones, of which 91% were detected only once. The ten most abundant clones make up approximately 0.34% of the sample. Details on this clone: What antigen it recognizes has not been identified. No quality values exist for individual bases; no much larger clone is one base distant.

V is trimmed back by 3 bases and J by 1 base, and the junction contains 3 bases that no gene match accounts for. From the germline V gene (reference sequence), CDR1 is SGHNT and CDR2 is YYREEE. Including cysteine and phenylalanine, the CDR3 has 16 amino acids. The read is trimmed to its CDR3 DNA, 48 bases read in frame from base 1. The sequencing sample was made of T cells isolated from PBMCs. This receptor chain uses TRBV5-4 and TRBJ2-3; the junction holds 12 bases that match TRBD2. This TCR was sampled from a human donor in good health. Some clones in this sample may be carry-over from other donors' samples. The bases are TGTGCCAGCAGCTCTAGGACTAGCGGGGGCACAGATACGCAGTATTTT. Its translation is CASSSRTSGGTDTQYF. With all but the CDR3 taken from the reference TRBV5-4 and TRBJ2-3 genes, the full variable domain is: ETGVTQSPTHLIKTRGQQVTLRCSSQSGHNTVSWYQQALGQGPQFIFQYYREEENGRGNFPPRFSGLQFPNYSSELNVNALELDDSALYLCASSSRTSGGTDTQYFGPGTRLTVL.